The clone carrying this TCR beta chain showed up just once. Its antigen is undetermined. The sample belongs to a study of identical twins. Study conclusions and caveats: Its conclusions, products of cross-sectional statistical analysis, did not come from following the same donors. Beta out-of-frame sequences displayed a weaker excess of sharing between twins.

Germline CDR1 is MNHNS and CDR2 is SASEGT. The ends were cut back, 0 bases at V and 3 bases at J, with 12 bases in the middle. This CDR3 spans 16 amino acids. Each CDR3 protein is one row after TCRdb ran MiXCR on the 5' RACE reads. In the table there are nearly 650,000 distinct CDR3 sequences, just over 7% of which are singletons. This sample was also put to use in a study of yellow fever vaccine responses in identical twins.

This clonotype was obtained from a woman aged 18-35 years in good health. This chain connects TRBV6-1 to TRBJ1-3; perhaps TRBD1 as D (6 bases). The material sequenced was PBMCs. The CDR3 DNA is TGTGCCAGCAGTGAAGCGGGGGCAGGGTGTGGAAACACCATATATTTT. Protein product: CASSEAGAGCGNTIYF.